The following is a TCR beta chain sequence with its context. Its antigen is currently unknown. At the Johns Hopkins FTIC core, DNA taken from cultured CD4+ T cells was sequenced by way of the Oncomine TCR Beta short-read assay. One entry per CDR3 protein results from TCRdb running MiXCR on the PCR reads. The repertoire holds 9,700 or so distinct CDR3 sequences, with more than 60% as singletons. This entry belongs to a study of vaccination and CD4 T cells after COVID-19. Study in general: Convalescent cases consisted of six males and four females, of whom two were Hispanic.

General observations from the study: In median terms, SARS-CoV-2-reactive clonotypes went from approximately 21 to 40, a nonsignificant rise.

Treatment given: 10-day PBMC culture with coronavirus spike peptide pools or control peptides (ViraFEST assay). With about 10 ug/ml peptide pools and around 9 IU/ml IL-2, PBMCs were cultured at approximately 2 million per well. There are 15 residues in the CDR3. The germline V gene encodes CDR1 LNHDA and CDR2 SQIVND (reference sequence). V was cut by 6 bases and J by 3 bases, with 15 bases left in between. The chain recombines TRBV19 with TRBJ1-5; tentatively, D is TRBD1 (5 bases). Sequenced material: CD4+ T cells from blood, cultured in vitro. This receptor was taken from a human donor who had recovered from COVID-19. This chain's CDR3 is CASSLRGATNQPQHF. In DNA, the CDR3 is TGTGCCAGTAGCCTTCGAGGGGCGACCAATCAGCCCCAGCATTTT.